The 27 T cell receptor beta chains listed next were all sequenced from one sample in a study of shared clonotypes between healthy human individuals. This table comes from immunoSEQ multiplex PCR, and its TCRdb copy is limited to in-frame clones, with some not included. Seen here are 650,000 to 700,000 clones, less than 95% observed once, and the top ten hold 34%. Sequenced: memory CD8+ T cells from PBMCs. Stated subset: CD45RO+ cells pooled with CCR7-negative TemRA cells. These receptors came from a man in his late teens or twenties in good health. Some clones in this sample may be carry-over from other donors' samples.

The V call is TRBV7-9, the J call TRBJ2-1; 12 bases line up with TRBD2. The V gene end was trimmed by 6 bases and the J gene end by 5 bases; junction bases not matched to a gene: 8. CDR3 length equals 16 residues. Germline CDR1 and CDR2: SEHNR and FQNEAQ (reference sequence). CDR3 residues: CASSRPGLAGNNEQFF. The CDR3 DNA follows: TGTGCCAGCAGTCGCCCGGGACTAGCGGGCAACAATGAGCAGTTCTTC.

This chain links TRBV4-3 with TRBJ2-5; 9 nucleotides line up with TRBD2. This CDR3 contains 16 residues. Per germline, CDR1 LGHNA and CDR2 YSLEER. V lost 0 bases and J lost 4; bases outside the gene matches: 6. The CDR3 region is CASSQEGRREGETQYF. CDR3 nucleotides: TGCGCCAGCAGCCAAGAAGGGCGGCGGGAGGGAGAGACCCAGTACTTC.

The table lists this clone with a few counts. This chain's CDR3 is CASSSSLQPQHF. The CDR3 DNA sequence: TGTGCCAGCAGTTCGTCTCTTCAGCCCCAGCATTTT. The gene calls are TRBV27 and TRBJ1-5; no definite D call. V dropped 4 bases and J dropped 6 bases, with 7 bases sitting between them. Germline V gene lookup returns CDR1 MNHEY and CDR2 SMNVEV (reference sequence). The CDR3 spans 12 residues.

The V and J genes are TRBV2 and TRBJ2-1; D is ambiguous. The CDR3 is made up of 14 amino acids. Germline CDR1 and CDR2: SNHLY and FYNNEI. Between the trimmed V and J ends, which lost 8 bases and 0 bases, there was a span of 11 bases. The CDR3 DNA reads TGTGCCAGCGGGTACGGAAGCTCCTACAATGAGCAGTTCTTC. It specifies CASGYGSSYNEQFF.

For this clone: One junction end disagrees with the germline gene, perhaps due to a read error. This rearrangement joins TRBV6-6 to TRBJ2-5; D remains ambiguous. The CDR3 sequence is 11 residues long. CDR1 and CDR2 from the germline V gene are MNHNY and SVGAGI (reference sequence). CDR3 in DNA: TGTGCCAGCAGTTACCCCGTCCGCCTCGACTTC. Protein product: CASSYPVRLDF.

The chain has TRBV29-1 and TRBJ2-4, with no clear D. CDR3 size: 12 residues. Germline V gene lookup returns CDR1 SQVTM and CDR2 ANQGSEA. V was cut by 6 bases and J by 5 bases, with 11 bases left in between. The CDR3 here is CSVVQPENIQYF. The DNA of the CDR3 is TGCAGCGTCGTACAACCGGAAAACATTCAGTACTTC.

Here the CDR3 reads CASSPRGPGTDSYEQYF. The CDR3 region has the DNA TGTGCCAGCAGTCCCCGGGGCCCCGGGACTGACTCCTACGAGCAGTACTTC. The genes are TRBV27 and TRBJ2-7, with D perhaps TRBD2 (6 bases). This CDR3 spans 17 amino acids. CDR1 is MNHEY and CDR2 is SMNVEV in the germline V gene (reference sequence). V was cut by 5 bases and J by 0 bases, with 20 bases left in between.

This chain links TRBV19 with TRBJ1-2, with D unresolved. V was shortened by 7 bases and J by 2 bases, with 14 bases between the two germline ends. Germline V gives CDR1 LNHDA, CDR2 SQIVND (reference sequence). This CDR3 has 14 amino acids. In DNA form, the CDR3 reads TGTGCCAGTACCTCCGTACTAAGCAACTATGGCTACACCTTC. It is translated as CASTSVLSNYGYTF.

The chain is built from TRBV19 and TRBJ1-3; no firm D call. The CDR3 runs to 17 residues. The V gene lost 3 bases and the J gene lost 0 bases, with 15 bases spanning the gap. CDR1 LNHDA and CDR2 SQIVND come from the germline V gene (reference sequence). CDR3 residues: CASSMVPGLSSGNTIYF. DNA of the CDR3: TGTGCCAGTAGTATGGTTCCGGGGTTATCCTCTGGAAACACCATATATTTT.

V and J are TRBV7-6 and TRBJ2-7; tentatively, D is TRBD1 (5 bases). The ends were cut back, 5 bases at V and 6 bases at J, with 8 bases in the middle. Germline V lookup: CDR1 SGHVS, CDR2 FNYEAQ. The CDR3 has 11 amino acids. The chain's CDR3 is CASSLGAEQYF. The CDR3 DNA is TGTGCCAGCAGCCTAGGGGCCGAGCAGTACTTC.

The DNA for the CDR3 is TGCGCCAGCAGCATGCTCGTTCGGGACGGCTCCTACGAGCAGTACTTC. It specifies CASSMLVRDGSYEQYF. V and J are TRBV5-1 and TRBJ2-7; D is tentatively TRBD1 or TRBD2 (5 bases each). V was pared by 4 bases and J by 0 bases, with 17 bases between. Germline CDR1 is SGHRS and CDR2 is YFSETQ. This CDR3 has 16 amino acids. Full variable domain (outside the CDR3, taken from reference TRBV5-1 and TRBJ2-7): KAGVTQTPRYLIKTRGQQVTLSCSPISGHRSVSWYQQTPGQGLQFLFEYFSETQRNKGNFPGRFSGRQFSNSRSEMNVSTLELGDSALYLCASSMLVRDGSYEQYFGPGTRLTVT.

The chain uses TRBV5-3 and TRBJ2-7; TRBD1 aligns across 7 bases. TRBV5-3 is an ORF; its function is uncertain. V dropped 4 bases and J dropped 7; count of bases not matched to a gene: 14. The CDR3 spans 15 residues. The CDR3 loop is CARSPMGQSTLEQYF. Here the CDR3 DNA reads TGTGCCAGAAGCCCAATGGGACAGAGTACGTTGGAGCAGTACTTC.

With respect to this clone: At the DNA level, this CDR3 is encoded by other sequences in the same sample as well. This chain links TRBV9 with TRBJ2-7; D not certain. The CDR3 consists of 15 residues. V was shortened by 0 bases and J by 0 bases, with 10 bases between the two germline ends. Germline V CDR1 and CDR2: SGDLS, YYNGEE. The CDR3 spells CASSVAWGSSYEQYF. As DNA, the CDR3 is TGTGCCAGCAGCGTAGCTTGGGGTAGCTCCTACGAGCAGTACTTC.

This chain uses TRBV12-5 with TRBJ1-1; the D is unclear. The CDR3 spans 15 residues. CDR1 LGHNT and CDR2 FRNRAP come from the germline V gene. V dropped 2 bases and J dropped 4 bases, with 14 bases sitting between them. CDR3 sequence (DNA): TGTGCTAGTGGTTTGTATGCCCGCATGGGCACTGAAGCTTTCTTT. Residues: CASGLYARMGTEAFF.

The chain is built from TRBV28 and TRBJ2-5; 7 bases are shared with TRBD2. CDR3 length: 18 amino acids. The J segment lost 11 bases and the V segment lost 2 bases, leaving 23 bases of the junction unmatched. CDR1 and CDR2 (germline): MDHEN, SYDVKM. As DNA, the CDR3 is TGTGCCAGCAGTTTACCAACCCAACGGACTAGAGTTTTAGGGGAGCAGTACTTC. As protein: CASSLPTQRTRVLGEQYF.

The rearrangement uses TRBV7-3 and TRBJ1-1; the D is unclear. This CDR3 region has 15 residues. V lost 5 bases, J lost 4 bases, and 17 bases lay in between. Germline CDR1 is SGHTA and CDR2 is FQGTGA. The CDR3 DNA reads TGTGCCAGCAGCCTGGTGGGATTTTCCCTCACTGAAGCTTTCTTT. This translates into CASSLVGFSLTEAFF.

This clone appeared a few times. The chain couples TRBV5-1 to TRBJ1-1; 8 bases are shared with TRBD1. This CDR3 has 14 residues. The germline V gene encodes CDR1 SGHRS and CDR2 YFSETQ. After removal of 4 bases from V and 1 base from J, the junction contained 3 bases not matched to a gene. The CDR3 loop reads CASSMTGANTEAFF. The CDR3 nucleotides read TGCGCCAGCAGCATGACAGGGGCGAACACTGAAGCTTTCTTT.

This chain connects TRBV4-1 to TRBJ2-5, with TRBD2 identical over 10 bases. The J call may be in error: the DNA end matches TRBJ2-7 better. This CDR3 contains 16 residues. Germline V gene sequence: CDR1 MGHRA, CDR2 YSYEKL. CDR3: CASSQPASGSRREQYF. CDR3 bases: TGCGCCAGCAGCCAGCCTGCTAGCGGGAGTAGGCGCGAGCAGTACTTC.

The gene calls are TRBV2 and TRBJ1-3, with a possible D match to TRBD1 (5 bases). Trimming pared 6 bases from V and 0 bases from J, leaving 15 bases between. The CDR3 sequence is 16 residues long. Germline assignment: CDR1 SNHLY and CDR2 FYNNEI. The CDR3 bases are TGTGCCAGCAGCGAGCCCAGGGATAACTCTGGAAACACCATATATTTT. As protein: CASSEPRDNSGNTIYF.

The chain carries TRBV5-6 and TRBJ2-7; D is unresolved. Trimming pared 4 bases from V and 0 bases from J, leaving 14 bases between. Germline assignment: CDR1 SGHDT and CDR2 YYEEEE. CDR3 length equals 15 residues. This CDR3 reads CASSTLYGSSYEQYF. The CDR3 nucleotides are TGTGCCAGCAGCACCTTGTACGGTAGCTCCTACGAGCAGTACTTC. The full variable domain, with the rest looked up from reference TRBV5-6 and TRBJ2-7, is DAGVTQSPTHLIKTRGQQVTLRCSPKSGHDTVSWYQQALGQGPQFIFQYYEEEERQRGNFPDRFSGHQFPNYSSELNVNALLLGDSALYLCASSTLYGSSYEQYFGPGTRLTVT.

The chain recombines TRBV6-5 with TRBJ1-4; TRBD1 is a possible D gene (6 bases). Germline CDR1 reads MNHEY; CDR2 reads SVGAGI. The CDR3 is made up of 12 amino acids. With 7 bases removed from V and 11 bases from J, the gap between germline ends came to 14 bases. The CDR3 loop is CASNPGAGKLFF. CDR3 in DNA: TGTGCCAGCAACCCAGGGGCGGGGAAACTGTTTTTT.

This clone was recorded once. The genes are TRBV6-5 and TRBJ1-4; D gene uncertain. Trimming removed 7 bases at V and 8 bases at J, with 11 bases between. The CDR3 sequence is 12 residues long. Germline values: CDR1 MNHEY, CDR2 SVGAGI. The CDR3 sequence: CASTHLGEKLFF. CDR3 nucleotide sequence: TGTGCCAGCACCCATCTGGGCGAAAAACTGTTTTTT.

CDR3 in DNA: TGTGCCACCAGGACTAGCGGGCCTTACGAGCAGTACTTC. This encodes CATRTSGPYEQYF. This chain uses TRBV27 with TRBJ2-7, with 11 bases identical to TRBD2. The V gene end was trimmed by 10 bases and the J gene end by 4 bases; junction bases not matched to a gene: 6. The CDR3 is 13 residues long. Germline V gene sequence: CDR1 MNHEY, CDR2 SMNVEV (reference sequence).

The chain has TRBV28 and TRBJ2-1, with D perhaps given as TRBD1 or TRBD2 (6 bases each). The V end lost 5 bases, the J end lost 3 bases, and 17 bases lay between the germline ends. Looked up from germline, CDR1 is MDHEN and CDR2 is SYDVKM. The CDR3 spans 16 residues. CDR3 region: CASSPRGLFNYNEQFF. As DNA, the CDR3 is TGTGCCAGCAGTCCCCGGGGGCTTTTCAACTACAATGAGCAGTTCTTC.

The chain is built from TRBV4-1 and TRBJ1-6; 8 bases line up with TRBD1. CDR1 and CDR2 (germline): MGHRA, YSYEKL. With V trimmed by 5 bases and J by 7 bases, 7 bases remained unmatched. The CDR3 sequence is 15 residues long. The CDR3 DNA reads TGCGCCAGCAGCGCTAGACAGGGGATGAATTCACCCCTCCACTTT. Protein product: CASSARQGMNSPLHF.

V usage is TRBV28 and J usage is TRBJ2-7, with 9 bases that match TRBD2. With 8 bases clipped from V and 0 bases from J, the junction kept 5 bases outside the gene matches. The CDR3 length is 14 residues. CDR1 is MDHEN and CDR2 is SYDVKM in the germline V gene. The DNA for the CDR3 is TGTGCCAGCCGACTAGCGGAAAGCTCCTACGAGCAGTACTTC. Residues: CASRLAESSYEQYF.

This clone was detected once. The CDR3 DNA is TGTGCCAGCATCCCGACAGGGGGCTCTGTCACTGAAGCTTTCTTT. Protein product: CASIPTGGSVTEAFF. The chain links TRBV6-1 to TRBJ1-1; 10 nucleotides align to TRBD1. The CDR3 loop spans 15 amino acids. Germline trimming cut 7 bases from V and 4 bases from J; bases unmatched to any gene: 9. Germline V gives CDR1 MNHNS, CDR2 SASEGT.